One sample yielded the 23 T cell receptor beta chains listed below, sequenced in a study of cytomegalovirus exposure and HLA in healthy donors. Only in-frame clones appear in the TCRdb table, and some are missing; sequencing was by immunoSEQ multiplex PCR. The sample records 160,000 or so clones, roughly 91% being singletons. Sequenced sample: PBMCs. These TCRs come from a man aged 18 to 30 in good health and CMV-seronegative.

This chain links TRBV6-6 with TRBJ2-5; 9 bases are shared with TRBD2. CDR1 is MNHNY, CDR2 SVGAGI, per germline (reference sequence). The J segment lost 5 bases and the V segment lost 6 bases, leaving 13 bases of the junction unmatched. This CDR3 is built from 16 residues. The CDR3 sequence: CASRPRTSALWETQYF. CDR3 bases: TGTGCCAGCAGACCTAGGACTAGCGCCCTGTGGGAGACCCAGTACTTC.

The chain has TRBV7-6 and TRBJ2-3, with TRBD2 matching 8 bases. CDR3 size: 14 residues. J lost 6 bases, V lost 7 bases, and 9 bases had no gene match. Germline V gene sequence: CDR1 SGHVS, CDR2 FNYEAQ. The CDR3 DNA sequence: TGTGCCAGCACCCCAGCGGGAGTGGCCGATACGCAGTATTTT. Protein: CASTPAGVADTQYF.

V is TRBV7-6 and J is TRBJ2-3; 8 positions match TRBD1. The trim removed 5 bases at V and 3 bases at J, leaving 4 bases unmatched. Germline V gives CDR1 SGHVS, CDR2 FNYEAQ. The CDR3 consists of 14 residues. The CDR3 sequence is CASSRTGWTDTQYF. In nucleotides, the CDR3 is TGTGCCAGCAGCCGGACAGGGTGGACAGATACGCAGTATTTT.

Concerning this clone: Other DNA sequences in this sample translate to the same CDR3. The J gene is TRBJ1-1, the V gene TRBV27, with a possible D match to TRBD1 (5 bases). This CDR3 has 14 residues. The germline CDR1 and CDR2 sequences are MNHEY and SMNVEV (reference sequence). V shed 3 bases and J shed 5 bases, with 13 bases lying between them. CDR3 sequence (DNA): TGTGCCAGCAGTTTTGGGAGGGGCCGGACTGAAGCTTTCTTT. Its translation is CASSFGRGRTEAFF.

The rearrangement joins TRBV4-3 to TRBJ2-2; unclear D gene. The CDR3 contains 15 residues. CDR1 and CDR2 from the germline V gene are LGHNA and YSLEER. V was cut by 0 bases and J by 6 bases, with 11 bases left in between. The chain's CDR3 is CASSQEGGRSGELFF. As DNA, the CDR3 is TGCGCCAGCAGCCAAGAAGGTGGGCGATCCGGGGAGCTGTTTTTT.

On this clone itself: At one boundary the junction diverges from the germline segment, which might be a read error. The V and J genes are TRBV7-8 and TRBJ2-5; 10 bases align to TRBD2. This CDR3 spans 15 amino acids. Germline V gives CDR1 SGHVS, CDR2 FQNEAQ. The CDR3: CASSLAGALQETQYF. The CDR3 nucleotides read TGTGCCAGCAGCCTAGCGGGGGCCCTACAAGAGACCCAGTACTTC.

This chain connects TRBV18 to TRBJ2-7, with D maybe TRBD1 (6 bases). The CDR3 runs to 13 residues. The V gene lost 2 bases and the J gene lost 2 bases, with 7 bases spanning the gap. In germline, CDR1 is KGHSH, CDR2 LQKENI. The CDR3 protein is CASSPYRAYEQYV. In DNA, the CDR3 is TGTGCCAGCTCACCATACAGGGCCTACGAGCAGTACGTC.

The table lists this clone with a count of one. This chain's CDR3 is CASSRDTGAQPQHF. The CDR3 coding sequence is TGTGCCAGTAGTAGGGATACAGGGGCTCAGCCCCAGCATTTT. This chain joins TRBV19 and TRBJ1-5, with TRBD1 identical over 7 bases. The CDR3 consists of 14 residues. In germline, CDR1 is LNHDA, CDR2 SQIVND (reference sequence). J gave up 6 bases and V 4 bases, and 6 bases lay outside the gene matches.

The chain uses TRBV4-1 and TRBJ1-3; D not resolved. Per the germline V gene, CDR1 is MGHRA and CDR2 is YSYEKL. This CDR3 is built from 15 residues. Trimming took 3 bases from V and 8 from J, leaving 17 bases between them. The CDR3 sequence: CASSHTPGSADTIYF. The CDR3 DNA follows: TGCGCCAGCAGCCATACCCCGGGGTCCGCGGACACCATATATTTT.

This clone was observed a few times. The CDR3 DNA is TGTGCCAGCTCACCAGGGACTAGCGGGGGACCCTATAATAGCTCCTACGAGCAGTACGTC. Residues: CASSPGTSGGPYNSSYEQYV. The rearrangement joins TRBV18 to TRBJ2-7; TRBD2 agrees at 14 bases. After removal of 2 bases from V and 0 bases from J, the junction contained 12 bases not matched to a gene. This CDR3 region has 20 residues. CDR1 and CDR2 from the germline V gene are KGHSH and LQKENI.

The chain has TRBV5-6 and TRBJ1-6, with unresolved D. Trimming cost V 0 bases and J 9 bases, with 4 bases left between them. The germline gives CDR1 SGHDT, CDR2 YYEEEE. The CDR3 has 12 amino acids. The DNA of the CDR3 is TGTGCCAGCAGCTTGGGCGTTTCACCCCTCCACTTT. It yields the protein CASSLGVSPLHF. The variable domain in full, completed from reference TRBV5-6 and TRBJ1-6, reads DAGVTQSPTHLIKTRGQQVTLRCSPKSGHDTVSWYQQALGQGPQFIFQYYEEEERQRGNFPDRFSGHQFPNYSSELNVNALLLGDSALYLCASSLGVSPLHFGNGTRLTVT.

DNA of the CDR3: TGTGCCAGCACAGGGGCTTTGACCGGGGAGCTGTTTTTT. As protein: CASTGALTGELFF. The V gene is TRBV7-2, the J gene TRBJ2-2, with a weak D call TRBD1 (6 bases). The CDR3 runs 13 residues. The V and J ends lost 7 bases and 5 bases respectively, with 11 bases between them. CDR1 and CDR2 from the germline V gene are SGHTA and FQGNSA. Full variable domain (rest looked up from reference TRBV7-2 and TRBJ2-2): GAGVSQSPSNKVTEKGKDVELRCDPISGHTALYWYRQSLGQGLEFLIYFQGNSAPDKSGLPSDRFSAERTGGSVSTLTIQRTQQEDSAVYLCASTGALTGELFFGEGSRLTVL.

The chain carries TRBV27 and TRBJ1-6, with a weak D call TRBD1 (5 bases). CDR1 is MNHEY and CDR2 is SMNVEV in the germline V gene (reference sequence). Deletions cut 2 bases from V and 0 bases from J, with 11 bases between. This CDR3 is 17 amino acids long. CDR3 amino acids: CASSLRGLPSYNSPLHF. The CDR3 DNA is TGTGCCAGCAGTTTAAGGGGCTTGCCCTCCTATAATTCACCCCTCCACTTT.

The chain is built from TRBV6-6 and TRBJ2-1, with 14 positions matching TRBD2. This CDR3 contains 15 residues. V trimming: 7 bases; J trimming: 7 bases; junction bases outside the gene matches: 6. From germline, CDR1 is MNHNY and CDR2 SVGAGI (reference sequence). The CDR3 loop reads CASMQTSGRVNEQFF. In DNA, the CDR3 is TGTGCCAGCATGCAGACTAGCGGGAGGGTTAATGAGCAGTTCTTC.

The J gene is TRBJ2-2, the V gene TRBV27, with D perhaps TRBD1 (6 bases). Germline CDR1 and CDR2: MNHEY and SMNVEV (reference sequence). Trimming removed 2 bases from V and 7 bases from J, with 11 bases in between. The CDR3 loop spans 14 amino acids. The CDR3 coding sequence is TGTGCCAGCAGTTTAGGGACCAGGGGCGGGGAGCTGTTTTTT. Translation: CASSLGTRGGELFF.

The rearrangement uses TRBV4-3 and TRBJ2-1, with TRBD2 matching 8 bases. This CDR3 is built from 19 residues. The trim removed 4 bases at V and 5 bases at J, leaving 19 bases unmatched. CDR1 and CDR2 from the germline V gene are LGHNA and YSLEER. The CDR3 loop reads CASSRRQGVAGTSNNEQFF. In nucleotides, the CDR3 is TGCGCCAGCAGCCGCCGGCAGGGTGTAGCGGGGACCAGCAACAATGAGCAGTTCTTC.

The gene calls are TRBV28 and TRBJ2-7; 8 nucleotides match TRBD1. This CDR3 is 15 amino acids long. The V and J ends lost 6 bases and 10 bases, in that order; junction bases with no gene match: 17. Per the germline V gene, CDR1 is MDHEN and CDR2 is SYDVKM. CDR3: CASSPRTGTNPPQYF. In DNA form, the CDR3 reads TGTGCCAGCAGCCCCCGGACAGGGACAAACCCTCCCCAGTACTTC.

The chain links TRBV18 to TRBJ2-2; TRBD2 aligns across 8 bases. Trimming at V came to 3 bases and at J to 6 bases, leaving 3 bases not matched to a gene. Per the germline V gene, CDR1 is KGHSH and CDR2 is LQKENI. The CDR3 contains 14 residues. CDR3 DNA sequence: TGTGCCAGCTCACCTCGGGAGGGCGCCGGGGAGCTGTTTTTT. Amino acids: CASSPREGAGELFF.

The CDR3: CATSRRNTEAFF. The DNA of the CDR3 is TGTGCCACCAGCAGGAGGAACACTGAAGCTTTCTTT. This chain joins TRBV15 and TRBJ1-1; no clear D. Germline CDR1 and CDR2: LNHNV and YYDKDF (reference sequence). CDR3 length: 12 amino acids. The V end was cut by 3 bases, the J end by 1 base, with 3 bases between. Combining the CDR3 with reference TRBV15 and TRBJ1-1 gives the whole variable domain DAMVIQNPRYQVTQFGKPVTLSCSQTLNHNVMYWYQQKSSQAPKLLFHYYDKDFNNEADTPDNFQSRRPNTSFCFLDIRSPGLGDTAMYLCATSRRNTEAFFGQGTRLTVV.

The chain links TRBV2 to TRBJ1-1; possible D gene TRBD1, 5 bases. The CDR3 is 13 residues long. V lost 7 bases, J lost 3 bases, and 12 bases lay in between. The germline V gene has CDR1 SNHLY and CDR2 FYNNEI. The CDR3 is CASTPREDTEAFF. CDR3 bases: TGTGCCAGCACCCCCAGGGAGGACACTGAAGCTTTCTTT.

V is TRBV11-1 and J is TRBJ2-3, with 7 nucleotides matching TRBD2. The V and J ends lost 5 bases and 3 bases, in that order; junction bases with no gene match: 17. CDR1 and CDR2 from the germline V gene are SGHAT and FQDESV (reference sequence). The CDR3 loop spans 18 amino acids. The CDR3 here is CASSPRPVAGLGTDTQYF. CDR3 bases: TGTGCCAGCAGCCCCCGACCTGTAGCGGGCCTTGGTACAGATACGCAGTATTTT.

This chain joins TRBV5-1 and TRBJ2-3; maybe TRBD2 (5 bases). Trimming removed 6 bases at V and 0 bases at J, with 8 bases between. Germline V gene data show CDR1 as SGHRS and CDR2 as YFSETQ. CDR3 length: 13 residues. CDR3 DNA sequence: TGCGCCAGCAACGAGGGTAGCACAGATACGCAGTATTTT. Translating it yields CASNEGSTDTQYF.

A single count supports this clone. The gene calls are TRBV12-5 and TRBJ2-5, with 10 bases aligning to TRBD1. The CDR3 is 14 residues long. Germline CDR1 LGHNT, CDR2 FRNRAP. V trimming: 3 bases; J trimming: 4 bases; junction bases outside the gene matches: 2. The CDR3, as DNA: TGTGCTAGTGGTTTCGGACAGGGGGGAGAGACCCAGTACTTC. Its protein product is CASGFGQGGETQYF.